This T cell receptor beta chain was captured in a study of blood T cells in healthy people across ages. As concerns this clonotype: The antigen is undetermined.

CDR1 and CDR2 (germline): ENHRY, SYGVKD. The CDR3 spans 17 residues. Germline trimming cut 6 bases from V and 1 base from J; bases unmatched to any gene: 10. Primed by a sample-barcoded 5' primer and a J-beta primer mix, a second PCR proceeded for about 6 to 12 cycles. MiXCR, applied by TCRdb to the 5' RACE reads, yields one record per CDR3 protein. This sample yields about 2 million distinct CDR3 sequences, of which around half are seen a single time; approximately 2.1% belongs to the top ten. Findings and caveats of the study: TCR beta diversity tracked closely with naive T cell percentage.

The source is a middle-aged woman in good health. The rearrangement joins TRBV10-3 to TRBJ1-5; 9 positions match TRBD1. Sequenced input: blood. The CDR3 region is CAISDGQGRGSNQPQHF. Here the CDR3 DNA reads TGTGCCATCAGCGATGGACAGGGGAGAGGGAGCAATCAGCCCCAGCATTTT.